This T cell receptor (beta chain) was captured by sequencing in a study of tumor and adjacent non-tumor tissue in lung cancer. Notes on the study in general: Normal lung showed higher cumulative top 100 clone frequency than tumor.

The CDR3 has 13 residues. CDR1 is SGHNT and CDR2 is YENEEA in the germline V gene. RNA was extracted from bulk tissue without any cell sorting. Distant lung tissue was collected more than 3 cm away from the tumor edge. A modified ARM-PCR protocol with three rounds of nested PCR amplified TCRbeta. TCRdb processed the multiplex PCR reads anew with MiXCR; each CDR3 protein has one entry. Of some 100,000 distinct CDR3 sequences listed, 65% are singletons. Notes on this clonotype: Antigen specificity is unknown. One junction end disagrees with the germline gene, perhaps due to a read error.

Sequenced: distant non-tumor lung tissue. The chain recombines TRBV11-3 with TRBJ2-5, with unresolved D. The source is a man aged 25-45 years with non-small cell lung cancer. The CDR3 DNA sequence: TGTGTCAGCGACACGGAAGGACAAGAGACCCAGTACTTC. The encoded protein is CVSDTEGQETQYF.